These T cell receptor beta chains were read from a single sample in a study of blood T cell repertoires in COVID-19. Profiling relied on immunoSEQ multiplex PCR, and the TCRdb table lists in-frame clones only, not all of them. Here the sample spans about 380,000 clones, approximately 90% being singletons. The sample was PBMCs or T cells enriched from blood (not recorded which). These TCRs come from a woman in her late teens or twenties who had recovered from COVID-19. Each CDR3 is given with its conserved first and last residue. The order of the fields is V gene, D gene, clone size, J gene, CDR3 protein, CDR3 DNA. A D gene is named only where the DNA matches it firmly. Some rows mark clone size as missing; the rest say once, few, many or name a class of expanded clone.

TRBV7-3	TRBD1	many	TRBJ2-2	CASSFKGQGWDTGELFF	TGTGCCAGCAGCTTTAAGGGACAGGGTTGGGACACCGGGGAGCTGTTTTTT
TRBV9	NA	NA	TRBJ1-4	CASSSTPGRGEKLFF	TGTGCCAGCAGCTCCACCCCAGGGAGGGGCGAAAAACTGTTTTTT
TRBV11-2	NA	NA	TRBJ1-1	CASSLVMADTEAFF	TGTGCCAGCAGCCTGGTGATGGCCGACACTGAAGCTTTCTTT
TRBV2	NA	NA	TRBJ1-5	CASSRTEKGQPQHF	TGTGCCAGCAGTCGGACTGAAAAGGGTCAGCCCCAGCATTTT
TRBV28	TRBD1	NA	TRBJ1-5	CASSPDRGDQPQHF	TGTGCCAGCAGTCCCGACAGGGGAGATCAGCCCCAGCATTTT
TRBV7-2	NA	NA	TRBJ1-5	CASSLGRGLNQPQHF	TGTGCCAGCAGCTTAGGAAGGGGTCTCAATCAGCCCCAGCATTTT
TRBV19	NA	NA	TRBJ2-5	CASSILGGGGETQYF	TGTGCCAGTAGTATATTAGGAGGGGGCGGAGAGACCCAGTACTTC
TRBV12-2	NA	NA	TRBJ1-4	CASRLNERQPSRWTNEKLFF	TGTGCAAGTCGCTTAAATGAGAGACAGCCCTCCAGGTGGACTAATGAAAAACTGTTTTTT
TRBV11-3	NA	NA	TRBJ1-3	CASSLTGGNTIYF	TGTGCCAGCAGCTTAACCGGTGGAAACACCATATATTTT
TRBV27	NA	NA	TRBJ1-1	CASSFAGQNTEAFF	TGTGCCAGCAGTTTTGCAGGGCAGAACACTGAAGCTTTCTTT
TRBV7-3	TRBD1	NA	TRBJ2-7	CASSLGQGQSYEQYF	TGTGCCAGCAGCCTAGGACAGGGCCAATCCTACGAGCAGTACTTC
TRBV7-2	NA	NA	TRBJ1-2	CASSSYRAGYTF	TGTGCCAGCAGCTCCTACAGGGCTGGCTACACCTTC
TRBV10-3	NA	NA	TRBJ1-3	CAIVPGSSGNTIYF	TGTGCCATAGTACCCGGGAGCTCTGGAAACACCATATATTTT
TRBV6-5	NA	NA	TRBJ1-1	CASSLGLDTEAFF	TGTGCCAGCAGTTTGGGCCTGGACACTGAAGCTTTCTTT
TRBV18	TRBD1	NA	TRBJ2-6	CASSPPQGPLSGANVLTF	TGTGCCAGCTCACCACCACAGGGGCCTCTCTCTGGGGCCAACGTCCTGACTTTC
TRBV5-5	NA	once	TRBJ1-3	CASSSPRARRSSGNTIYF	TGTGCCAGCAGCTCGCCCCGGGCCAGGAGGTCCTCTGGAAACACCATATATTTT
TRBV7-6	TRBD2	NA	TRBJ2-7	CASSLDQRGSEQYF	TGTGCCAGCAGCTTAGATCAGCGGGGGTCCGAGCAGTACTTC
TRBV7-4	NA	NA	TRBJ1-5	CPWADYYSNQPQHF	TGTCCCTGGGCAGATTATTATAGCAATCAGCCCCAGCATTTT
TRBV10-3	TRBD1	NA	TRBJ1-5	CAISDHDRDSNQPQHF	TGTGCCATCAGTGACCACGACAGGGATAGCAATCAGCCCCAGCATTTT
TRBV6-4	TRBD2	NA	TRBJ2-7	CASLAGYSSYEQYF	TGTGCCAGCTTAGCGGGGTACAGCTCCTACGAGCAGTACTTC
TRBV10-1	TRBD1	NA	TRBJ2-7	CASSEDRGDYEQYF	TGCGCCAGCAGTGAGGACAGGGGAGATTACGAGCAGTACTTC
TRBV6-5	NA	NA	TRBJ2-5	CASSYSAGEETQYF	TGTGCCAGCAGTTACTCCGCCGGGGAAGAGACCCAGTACTTC
TRBV7-6	NA	NA	TRBJ2-3	CASSFGGRTDTQYF	TGTGCCAGCAGCTTCGGCGGCCGCACAGATACGCAGTATTTT
TRBV11-2	NA	once	TRBJ1-3	CASNPKPLVTEISGNTIYF	TGTGCCAGCAACCCTAAACCCTTGGTGACGGAGATCTCTGGAAACACCATATATTTT
TRBV11-2	NA	NA	TRBJ2-3	CASSLLQGPDTQYF	TGTGCCAGCAGCTTACTACAGGGCCCAGATACGCAGTATTTT
TRBV29-1	NA	once	TRBJ2-7	CSVADRLYEQYF	TGCAGCGTTGCCGACAGGCTTTACGAGCAGTACTTC
TRBV4-3	NA	once	TRBJ1-2	CASSQDQIGGSRDYGYTF	TGCGCCAGCAGCCAAGATCAAATAGGAGGGAGCAGAGACTATGGCTACACCTTC
TRBV19	TRBD2	once	TRBJ2-1	CASSWASGHEQFF	TGTGCCAGTAGTTGGGCTAGCGGGCATGAGCAGTTCTTC
TRBV5-1	TRBD1	NA	TRBJ1-6	CASSSGTGNNSPLHF	TGCGCCAGCAGTTCCGGGACAGGGAATAATTCACCCCTCCACTTT
TRBV4-2	NA	NA	TRBJ1-3	CASSQPTGSGNTIYF	TGTGCCAGCAGCCAACCTACAGGCTCTGGAAACACCATATATTTT
TRBV5-1	NA	NA	TRBJ1-6	CASSFRALDSPLHF	TGCGCCAGCAGCTTCAGGGCTCTAGATTCACCCCTCCACTTT